What follows are 21 T cell receptor beta chains derived from one specimen sequenced in a study of blood T cell repertoires in COVID-19. The method was immunoSEQ multiplex PCR; TCRdb's version includes in-frame clones alone and lacks a portion of them. This table has 150,000 or so clones, about three quarters appearing once. The sequenced sample consisted of peripheral blood. The receptor source for this set is a woman aged 45-65 years with active or convalescent COVID-19.

This sequence joins TRBV2 and TRBJ1-1, with D maybe TRBD1 (5 bases). CDR1 and CDR2 (germline): SNHLY, FYNNEI. This CDR3 region has 13 residues. With 6 bases removed from V and 8 bases from J, the gap between germline ends came to 16 bases. The CDR3 DNA reads TGTGCCAGCAGCGAAAGACAGACCCTCGAAGCTTTCTTT. Protein sequence: CASSERQTLEAFF.

The chain has TRBV28 and TRBJ1-1; tentatively, D is TRBD1 (6 bases). Germline assignment: CDR1 MDHEN and CDR2 SYDVKM. CDR3 length: 13 amino acids. V was clipped by 7 bases and J by 6 bases, with 15 bases between them. The CDR3 nucleotides read TGTGCCAGCAAGGAGGGGGGGGGCGCTGAAGCTTTCTTT. It yields the protein CASKEGGGAEAFF.

This sequence joins TRBV6-5 and TRBJ2-7; the D gene is possibly TRBD2 (5 bases). CDR1 and CDR2 from the germline V gene are MNHEY and SVGAGI. This CDR3 has 15 amino acids. The V and J ends lost 10 bases and 2 bases respectively, with 21 bases between them. The CDR3 region is CATQTPREHPYEQYF. The CDR3 DNA reads as TGTGCCACCCAAACCCCCCGGGAACATCCCTACGAGCAGTACTTC.

CDR3 sequence reads: CATSDRTEPWEQFF. The CDR3 nucleotides read TGTGCCACCAGTGATAGGACAGAGCCCTGGGAGCAGTTCTTC. The chain is built from TRBV24-1 and TRBJ2-1; tentative D call: TRBD1 (6 bases). The V end lost 3 bases, the J end lost 10 bases, and 15 bases lay between the germline ends. Germline loops: CDR1 KGHDR, CDR2 SFDVKD. The CDR3 is 14 amino acids.

This chain links TRBV29-1 with TRBJ2-6; 9 bases map to TRBD2. Germline trimming cut 8 bases from V and 8 bases from J; bases unmatched to any gene: 4. The CDR3 spans 12 residues. Germline lookup yields CDR1 SQVTM and CDR2 ANQGSEA. CDR3 loop: CSPAGGSNVLTF. The DNA for the CDR3 is TGCAGCCCCGCGGGAGGGTCCAACGTCCTGACTTTC.

The chain links TRBV5-6 to TRBJ1-4; D remains unclear. Germline V gene lookup returns CDR1 SGHDT and CDR2 YYEEEE. This CDR3 contains 12 residues. V was cut by 0 bases and J by 10 bases, with 7 bases left in between. CDR3 sequence: CASSLGGLKLFF. In DNA form, the CDR3 reads TGTGCCAGCAGCTTGGGAGGGCTAAAACTGTTTTTT.

The rearrangement joins TRBV6-2 or TRBV6-3 to TRBJ2-1; 14 nucleotides match TRBD2. This CDR3 is built from 15 residues. The germline V gene encodes CDR1 MNHEY and CDR2 SVGEGT. V gave up 5 bases and J gave up 6 bases; unmatched junction bases: 3. The CDR3 loop is CASSEGLAGVNEQFF. For the CDR3, the DNA is TGTGCCAGCAGTGAGGGACTAGCGGGAGTCAATGAGCAGTTCTTC.

This sequence joins TRBV7-3 and TRBJ2-3; no firm D call. The CDR3 loop spans 13 amino acids. Trimming stripped 5 bases from V and 8 bases from J, with 14 bases between. Germline V gene data show CDR1 as SGHTA and CDR2 as FQGTGA. The CDR3 DNA is TGTGCCAGCAGCCCCACGACGTCGGGTACGCAGTATTTT. It specifies CASSPTTSGTQYF.

The chain joins TRBV19 to TRBJ1-1; a weak D match, TRBD1 (6 bases). With 3 bases removed from V and 0 bases from J, the gap between germline ends came to 17 bases. Germline V gene data show CDR1 as LNHDA and CDR2 as SQIVND (reference sequence). This CDR3 is built from 17 residues. The DNA for the CDR3 is TGTGCCAGTAGTATTGGACAGCCGCCTAGAATGAACACTGAAGCTTTCTTT. This codes for CASSIGQPPRMNTEAFF.

This clone appeared a single time. This chain uses TRBV11-3 with TRBJ2-3; D possibly corresponds to TRBD1 (5 bases). Germline values: CDR1 SGHNT, CDR2 YENEEA. The ends were cut back, 3 bases at V and 1 base at J, with 8 bases in the middle. CDR3 length equals 14 residues. The CDR3 spells CASSFQGGTDTQYF. The DNA for the CDR3 is TGTGCCAGCAGCTTTCAGGGCGGCACAGATACGCAGTATTTT.

The CDR3 DNA is TGTGCCAGCAGCTTAAACGCGGGGGGGTCCTACGAGCAGTACTTC. It yields the protein CASSLNAGGSYEQYF. This chain connects TRBV7-2 to TRBJ2-7; TRBD2 agrees at 9 bases. The V and J ends lost 2 bases and 1 base, in that order; junction bases with no gene match: 3. CDR3 length: 15 amino acids. CDR1 is SGHTA, CDR2 FQGNSA, per germline.

The V and J genes are TRBV5-1 and TRBJ1-1; weak D call: TRBD1 (6 bases). Germline CDR1 is SGHRS and CDR2 is YFSETQ. Between the trimmed V and J ends, which lost 4 bases and 3 bases, there was a span of 19 bases. This CDR3 comprises 16 residues. This CDR3 is CASSLNPTGVDTEAFF. DNA of the CDR3: TGCGCCAGCAGCCTGAACCCGACAGGAGTGGACACTGAAGCTTTCTTT.

The gene calls are TRBV27 and TRBJ1-5; 10 bases line up with TRBD1. Germline lookup yields CDR1 MNHEY and CDR2 SMNVEV (reference sequence). V shed 6 bases and J 9 bases; nucleotides not matched to a gene: 8. CDR3 length: 14 amino acids. The CDR3 DNA follows: TGTGCCAGCAGCCCGAGGGACAGGGGTAGGCCCCAGCATTTT. This gives the protein CASSPRDRGRPQHF.

The chain links TRBV7-9 to TRBJ1-5; the D gene is possibly TRBD1 (6 bases). Germline values: CDR1 SEHNR, CDR2 FQNEAQ (reference sequence). The CDR3 extends over 17 amino acids. V was trimmed by 2 bases and J by 2 bases, leaving 16 bases between them. CDR3 DNA sequence: TGTGCCAGCAGCTTAATGTATAAGGGGGAAGGCAATCAGCCCCAGCATTTT. It codes for CASSLMYKGEGNQPQHF.

The chain is built from TRBV2 and TRBJ2-2; 12 bases fit TRBD2. This CDR3 has 15 residues. The germline gives CDR1 SNHLY, CDR2 FYNNEI. V trimming: 7 bases; J trimming: 6 bases; junction bases outside the gene matches: 6. CDR3 in amino acids: CASNRLAGVSGELFF. DNA for the CDR3: TGTGCCAGCAACAGACTAGCGGGAGTGTCCGGGGAGCTGTTTTTT.

The genes are TRBV19 and TRBJ1-2; D is uncertain. CDR3 length: 12 residues. Trimming stripped 1 base from V and 6 bases from J, with 6 bases between. The germline CDR1 and CDR2 sequences are LNHDA and SQIVND (reference sequence). The CDR3 region is CASSIAGNGYTF. The CDR3 bases are TGTGCCAGTAGTATAGCCGGGAATGGCTACACCTTC.

This clone occurred once. The junction and the germline gene differ at one end; a read error may be behind it. The chain recombines TRBV30 with TRBJ1-3, with a possible D match to TRBD1 (6 bases). Germline V gene data show CDR1 as GTSNPN and CDR2 as SVGIG (reference sequence). The CDR3 totals 14 residues. The CDR3 DNA reads as TGTGCCTGGAGTAGAACAGGGCCCGGAAACACCACATATTTT. Protein product: CAWSRTGPGNTTYF. Drawing the rest from reference TRBV30 and TRBJ1-3, the complete variable domain is SQTIHQWPATLVQPVGSPLSLECTVEGTSNPNLYWYRQAAGRGLQLLFYSVGIGQISSEVPQNLSASRPQDRQFILSSKKLLLSDSGFYLCAWSRTGPGNTTYFGEGSWLTVV.

The chain recombines TRBV24-1 with TRBJ2-3, with D unresolved. V dropped 4 bases and J dropped 4 bases, with 8 bases sitting between them. Germline V gene sequence: CDR1 KGHDR, CDR2 SFDVKD. This CDR3 spans 13 amino acids. In nucleotides, the CDR3 is TGTGCCACCAGTGAGAGGTCGGCAGATACGCAGTATTTT. Amino acids: CATSERSADTQYF.

The chain recombines TRBV25-1 with TRBJ1-6, with D unclear. CDR1 and CDR2 from the germline V gene are MGHDK and SYGVNS. This CDR3 spans 15 amino acids. Trimming removed 4 bases at V and 9 bases at J, with 16 bases between. The CDR3 bases are TGTGCCAGCAGTGGCGCCGGCCACGGGAGTTCACCCCTCCACTTT. This codes for CASSGAGHGSSPLHF.

The chain recombines TRBV6-2 or TRBV6-3 with TRBJ2-3, with 12 bases aligning to TRBD2. After removal of 6 bases from V and 6 bases from J, the junction contained 13 bases not matched to a gene. The CDR3 runs 17 residues. In germline, CDR1 is MNHEY, CDR2 SVGEGT. This CDR3 reads CASSPPRLAGDKDTQYF. The CDR3 DNA reads TGTGCCAGCAGCCCTCCCCGACTAGCGGGGGATAAGGATACGCAGTATTTT.

A few counts support this clone. V gene TRBV3-1 (or the pseudogene TRBV3-2) combines with J gene TRBJ2-3, with 12 bases aligning to TRBD2. J was trimmed by 1 base and V by 4 bases; bases with no gene match: 6. The CDR3 consists of 17 residues. Germline CDR1 LGHDT, CDR2 YNNKEL (reference sequence). The CDR3 region has the DNA TGTGCCAGCAGCCGGCTGACTAGCGGGGGACGCACAGATACGCAGTATTTT. Translating it yields CASSRLTSGGRTDTQYF.